The 12 T cell receptor beta chains reported below all come from one sample, sequenced in a study of response to subunit inactivated influenza vaccine. MiXCR, applied by TCRdb to the RT-PCR reads, yields one record per CDR3 protein. The sample lists approximately 680,000 distinct CDR3 sequences, about 15% seen once, with around a tenth in the top ten. Sequences were derived from PBMCs from blood, sampled 11 to 12 days after vaccination. The receptors derive from a man in his fifties who received an inactivated influenza vaccine.

This clonotype was found many times. J is TRBJ2-2 and V is TRBV7-9, with 8 nucleotides matching TRBD2. Trimming cost V 3 bases and J 2 bases; bases outside gene matches: 5. The CDR3 loop spans 16 amino acids. Looked up from germline, CDR1 is SEHNR and CDR2 is FQNEAQ (reference sequence). The CDR3 here is CASSFGSGVNTGELFF. CDR3 coding DNA: TGTGCCAGCAGCTTTGGTAGCGGGGTCAACACCGGGGAGCTGTTTTTT.

This clonotype was seen more than once but under ten times. The chain links TRBV7-3 to TRBJ2-3; 8 nucleotides match TRBD2. The J segment lost 0 bases and the V segment lost 3 bases, leaving 2 bases of the junction unmatched. The CDR3 consists of 15 residues. Germline V gene sequence: CDR1 SGHTA, CDR2 FQGTGA. CDR3: CASSFSGESTDTQYF. The DNA for the CDR3 is TGTGCCAGCAGCTTTAGCGGGGAGAGCACAGATACGCAGTATTTT.

This clonotype has ten or more counts. This rearrangement joins TRBV10-3 to TRBJ1-5; possibly TRBD1 for D (5 bases). This CDR3 has 13 amino acids. V was pared by 3 bases and J by 5 bases, with 8 bases between. Germline CDR1 and CDR2: ENHRY and SYGVKD. This CDR3 is CAISDRGDQPQHF. CDR3 DNA sequence: TGTGCCATCAGTGATCGGGGGGATCAGCCCCAGCATTTT.

This clonotype was detected a few times. The chain carries TRBV4-2 and TRBJ1-3, with D unresolved. This CDR3 has 18 residues. With 1 base removed from V and 0 bases from J, the gap between germline ends came to 16 bases. Germline assignment: CDR1 LGHNA and CDR2 YNFKEQ. The CDR3: CASSQVLGREVSGNTIYF. Written as DNA, the CDR3 is TGTGCCAGCAGCCAAGTTCTGGGAAGGGAGGTCTCTGGAAACACCATATATTTT.

This sequence joins TRBV6-2 or TRBV6-3 and TRBJ2-3; 7 nucleotides match TRBD1. The CDR3 contains 13 residues. Losses at the gene ends were 7 bases for V and 3 bases for J; bases not matched to a gene: 4. Per germline, CDR1 MNHEY and CDR2 SVGEGT. CDR3 sequence: CASTDRRTDTQYF. CDR3 in DNA: TGTGCCAGCACGGACAGGAGAACAGATACGCAGTATTTT.

CDR3 sequence reads: CASSPPSPGLARYNEQFF. CDR3 sequence (DNA): TGTGCCAGCTCACCACCATCTCCAGGACTAGCGAGGTACAATGAGCAGTTCTTC. The chain uses TRBV18 and TRBJ2-1, with 9 positions matching TRBD2. Germline CDR1 reads KGHSH; CDR2 reads LQKENI. CDR3 length equals 18 residues. V shed 0 bases and J 4 bases; nucleotides not matched to a gene: 10.

This clonotype was detected a few times. The chain carries TRBV5-1 and TRBJ2-5, with D perhaps TRBD2 (5 bases). Trimming left V 1 base short and J 4 bases short, with 11 bases between. This CDR3 is 14 amino acids long. The germline gives CDR1 SGHRS, CDR2 YFSETQ. The DNA of the CDR3 is TGCGCCAGCAGCTTGATCGGGATCTCAGAGACCCAGTACTTC. This codes for CASSLIGISETQYF.

A few counts support this clonotype. The chain combines TRBV19 with TRBJ1-1; 7 bases line up with TRBD1. CDR3 length: 14 residues. Germline CDR1 reads LNHDA; CDR2 reads SQIVND (reference sequence). The V segment lost 7 bases and the J segment 4 bases; nucleotides outside the gene matches: 9. The CDR3, as DNA: TGTGCCAGTAAGGTCGGACCAGGGGGCACTGAAGCTTTCTTT. Translated, it gives CASKVGPGGTEAFF. Looking up the rest from reference TRBV19 and TRBJ1-1 gives the full variable domain: DGGITQSPKYLFRKEGQNVTLSCEQNLNHDAMYWYRQDPGQGLRLIYYSQIVNDFQKGDIAEGYSVSREKKESFPLTVTSAQKNPTAFYLCASKVGPGGTEAFFGQGTRLTVV.

This clonotype occurred a few times. CDR3 protein: CASSRRQGGYEDEQFF. The CDR3 region has the DNA TGTGCCAGCAGCAGGAGACAGGGGGGCTATGAAGATGAGCAGTTCTTC. V gene TRBV7-8 combines with J gene TRBJ2-1; the match to TRBD1 covers 9 bases. Germline CDR1 reads SGHVS; CDR2 reads FQNEAQ. This CDR3 has 16 amino acids. V gave up 5 bases and J gave up 8 bases; unmatched junction bases: 13.

The rearrangement links TRBV2 to TRBJ2-3; D might be TRBD2 (5 bases). This CDR3 spans 12 amino acids. V lost 8 bases and J 8 bases, leaving 14 bases between the germline ends. The V gene's germline CDR1 is SNHLY and CDR2 FYNNEI. This CDR3 reads CASLPASSTQYF. CDR3 bases: TGTGCCAGCTTACCAGCTAGCAGTACGCAGTATTTT. The full variable domain, completed using reference TRBV2 and TRBJ2-3, is EPEVTQTPSHQVTQMGQEVILRCVPISNHLYFYWYRQILGQKVEFLVSFYNNEISEKSEIFDDQFSVERPDGSNFTLKIRSTKLEDSAMYFCASLPASSTQYFGPGTRLTVL.

This chain connects TRBV20-1 to TRBJ1-5; D is unresolved. Trimming shortened V by 5 bases and J by 4 bases, and 9 bases separated the two germline ends. Germline lookup yields CDR1 DFQATT and CDR2 SNEGSKA (reference sequence). CDR3 length: 12 residues. The CDR3 nucleotides read TGCAGTGCTTACAGACAAAATCAGCCCCAGCATTTT. This translates into CSAYRQNQPQHF.

The chain has TRBV25-1 and TRBJ2-3; possibly TRBD2 for D (5 bases). This CDR3 spans 17 amino acids. The germline V gene encodes CDR1 MGHDK and CDR2 SYGVNS. Trimming cost V 6 bases and J 2 bases, with 21 bases left between them. For the CDR3, the DNA is TGTGCCAGCAGCAGCCCCCCCGGAGGAGACCCCACAGATACGCAGTATTTT. This translates into CASSSPPGGDPTDTQYF.